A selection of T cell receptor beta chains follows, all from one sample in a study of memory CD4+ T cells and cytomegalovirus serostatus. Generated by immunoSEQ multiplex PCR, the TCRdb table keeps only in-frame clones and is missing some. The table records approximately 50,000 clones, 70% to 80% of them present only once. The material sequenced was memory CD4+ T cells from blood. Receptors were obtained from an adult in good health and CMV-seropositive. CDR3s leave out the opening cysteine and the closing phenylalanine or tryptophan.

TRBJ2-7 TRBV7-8 ASSPRGRVYEQY
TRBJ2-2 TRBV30 AWSDSGVGELF
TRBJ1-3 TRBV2 ASSVSQGRAIY
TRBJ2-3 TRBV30 AWSVSQGWINTQY
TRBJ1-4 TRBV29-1 SVGRDREKLF
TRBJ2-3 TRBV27 ASTPRDPRTGTQY
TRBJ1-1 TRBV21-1 ASEGDTGGYNTEAF
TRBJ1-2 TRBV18 ASSPAGNYGYT
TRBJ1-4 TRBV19 ASSIEEKLF
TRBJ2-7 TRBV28 ASSPESTVSYEQY
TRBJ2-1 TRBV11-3 ASSSQTSGKVNEQF
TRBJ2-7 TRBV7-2 ASSLGGGYEQY
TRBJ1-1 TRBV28 ASIGTGGNVGAF
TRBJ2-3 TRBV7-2 ASSPRGAGVATSTDTQY
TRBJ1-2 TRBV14 ASSPLDWRNYGYT
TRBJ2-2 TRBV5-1 ASSLGVNTGELF
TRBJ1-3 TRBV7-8 ASSYSGDGNTIY
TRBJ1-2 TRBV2 ADRGEGQGRLYGYT
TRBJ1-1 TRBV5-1 ASSLAGTRNTEAF
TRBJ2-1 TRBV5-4 ASSLGARDTYNEQF
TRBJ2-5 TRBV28 ASSFSAWGETQY
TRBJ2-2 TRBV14 ASSERFSTLPGGTGELF
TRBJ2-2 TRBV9 ASSVEGSGTGELF
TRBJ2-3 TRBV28 ASRHRVLSTDTQY
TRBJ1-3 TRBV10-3 AISATGTTGNTIY
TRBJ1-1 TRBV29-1 SVGTPNTEAF
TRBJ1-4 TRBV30 AWMPKDRGEKLF
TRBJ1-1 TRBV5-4 ASSPDINTEAF
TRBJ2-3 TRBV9 ASSVGSSYSTDTQY
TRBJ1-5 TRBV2 ASHYELWSNQPQH
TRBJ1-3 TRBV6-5 ASSKGAGPGNTIY
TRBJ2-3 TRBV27 ASSLKHLGMYTQY
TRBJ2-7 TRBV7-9 ASSLSGLVAYEQY
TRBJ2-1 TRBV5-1 ASSSDGRNNEQF
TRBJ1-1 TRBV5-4 ASSLGQVNTEAF
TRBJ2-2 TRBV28 ASSSGGTNTGELF
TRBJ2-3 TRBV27 ASKQGSSTDTQY
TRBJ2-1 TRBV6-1 ASSGSRGSSYNEQF
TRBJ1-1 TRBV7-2 ASILRPGPGTEAF
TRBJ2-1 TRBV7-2 ASSIVGASGAGREQF